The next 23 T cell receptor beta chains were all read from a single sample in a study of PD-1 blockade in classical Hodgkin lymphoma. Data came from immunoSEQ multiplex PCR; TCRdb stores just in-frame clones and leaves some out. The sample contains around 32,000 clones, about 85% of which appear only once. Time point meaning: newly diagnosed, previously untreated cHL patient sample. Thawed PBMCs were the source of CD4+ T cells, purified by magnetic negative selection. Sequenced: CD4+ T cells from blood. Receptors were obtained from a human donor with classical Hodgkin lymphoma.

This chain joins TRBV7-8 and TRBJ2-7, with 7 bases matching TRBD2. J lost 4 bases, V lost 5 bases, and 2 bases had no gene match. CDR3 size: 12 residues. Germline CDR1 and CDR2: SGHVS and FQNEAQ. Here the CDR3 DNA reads TGTGCCAGCAGCCCGGGACTATACGAGCAGTACTTC. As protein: CASSPGLYEQYF.

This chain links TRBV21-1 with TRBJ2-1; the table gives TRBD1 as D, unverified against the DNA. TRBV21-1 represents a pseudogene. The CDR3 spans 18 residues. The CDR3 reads CASSAPVEDRGPGDEQFF. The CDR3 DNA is TGTGCCAGCAGCGCCCCGGTCGAAGACAGGGGGCCCGGAGATGAGCAGTTCTTC.

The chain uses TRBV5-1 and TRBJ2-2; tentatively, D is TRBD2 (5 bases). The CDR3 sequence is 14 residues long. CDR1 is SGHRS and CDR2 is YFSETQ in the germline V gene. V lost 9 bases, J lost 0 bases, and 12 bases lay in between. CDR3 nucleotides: TGCGCCACCCTCGGGGATCCGAACACCGGGGAGCTGTTTTTT. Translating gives CATLGDPNTGELFF.

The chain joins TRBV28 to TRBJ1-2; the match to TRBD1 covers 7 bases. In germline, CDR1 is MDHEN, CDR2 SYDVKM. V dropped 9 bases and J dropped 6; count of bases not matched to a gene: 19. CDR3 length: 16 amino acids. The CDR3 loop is CASIPSGTDFYHGYTF. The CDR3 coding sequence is TGTGCCAGTATCCCCTCCGGGACAGACTTCTACCATGGCTACACCTTC.

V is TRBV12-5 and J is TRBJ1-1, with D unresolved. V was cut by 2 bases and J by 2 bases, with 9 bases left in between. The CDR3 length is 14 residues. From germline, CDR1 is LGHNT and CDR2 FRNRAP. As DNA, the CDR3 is TGTGCTAGTGGTTTGAGCCAGGCCAACACTGAAGCTTTCTTT. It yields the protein CASGLSQANTEAFF.

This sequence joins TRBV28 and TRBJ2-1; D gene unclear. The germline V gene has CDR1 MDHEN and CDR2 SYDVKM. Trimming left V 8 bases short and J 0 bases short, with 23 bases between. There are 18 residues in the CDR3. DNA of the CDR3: TGTGCCAGCCCTTCCCCCCTTCTACCGTCGAGCTCCTACAATGAGCAGTTCTTC. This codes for CASPSPLLPSSSYNEQFF. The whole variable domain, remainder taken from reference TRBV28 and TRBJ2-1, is DVKVTQSSRYLVKRTGEKVFLECVQDMDHENMFWYRQDPGLGLRLIYFSYDVKMKEKGDIPEGYSVSREKKERFSLILESASTNQTSMYLCASPSPLLPSSSYNEQFFGPGTRLTVL.

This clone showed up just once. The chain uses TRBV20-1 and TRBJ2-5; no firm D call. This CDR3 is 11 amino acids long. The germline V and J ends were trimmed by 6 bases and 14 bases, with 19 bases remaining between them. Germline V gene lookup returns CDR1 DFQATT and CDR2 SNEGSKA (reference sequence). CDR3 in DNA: TGCAGTGCCGCCCTTGGCGACCATGGTTACTTC. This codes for CSAALGDHGYF.

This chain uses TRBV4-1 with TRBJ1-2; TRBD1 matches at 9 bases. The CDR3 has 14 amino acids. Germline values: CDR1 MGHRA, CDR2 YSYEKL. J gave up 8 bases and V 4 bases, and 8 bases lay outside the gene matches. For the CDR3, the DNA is TGCGCCAGCAGCCTAACCGGGACAGGGACCGGCTACACCTTC. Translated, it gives CASSLTGTGTGYTF.

The chain's CDR3 is CASSASGRPGSEQFF. The DNA of the CDR3 is TGTGCCAGCAGTGCCAGCGGGAGGCCCGGGAGTGAGCAGTTCTTC. The chain employs TRBV2 and TRBJ2-1, with TRBD2 matching over 9 bases. V shed 4 bases, J shed 9 bases, and the junction held 10 bases outside the gene matches. CDR1 and CDR2 (germline): SNHLY, FYNNEI. The CDR3 is 15 residues long.

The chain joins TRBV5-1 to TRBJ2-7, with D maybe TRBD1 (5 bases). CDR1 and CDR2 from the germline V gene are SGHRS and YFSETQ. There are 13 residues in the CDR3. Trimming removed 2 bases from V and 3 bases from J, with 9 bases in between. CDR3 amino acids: CASSLTGFYEQYF. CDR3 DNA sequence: TGCGCCAGCAGCTTAACAGGATTCTACGAGCAGTACTTC.

CDR3 region: CAISESILEPQHF. CDR3 DNA: TGTGCCATCAGTGAGTCGATTCTGGAGCCCCAGCATTTT. J is TRBJ1-5 and V is TRBV10-3, with unresolved D. CDR3 size: 13 residues. V lost 0 bases to trimming and J lost 8 bases, with 8 bases between them. The germline V gene encodes CDR1 ENHRY and CDR2 SYGVKD.

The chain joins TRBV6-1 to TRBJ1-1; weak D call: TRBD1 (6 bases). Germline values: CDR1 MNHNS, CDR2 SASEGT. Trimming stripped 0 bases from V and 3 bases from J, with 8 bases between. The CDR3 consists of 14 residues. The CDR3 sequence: CASSEAKGDTEAFF. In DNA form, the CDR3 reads TGTGCCAGCAGTGAAGCGAAGGGGGACACTGAAGCTTTCTTT.

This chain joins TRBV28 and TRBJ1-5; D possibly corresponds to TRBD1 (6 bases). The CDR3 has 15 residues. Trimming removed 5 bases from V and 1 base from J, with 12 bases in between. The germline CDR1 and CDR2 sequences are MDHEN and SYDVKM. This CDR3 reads CASSRGDTSNQPQHF. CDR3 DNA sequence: TGTGCCAGCAGTCGGGGGGACACCAGCAATCAGCCCCAGCATTTT.

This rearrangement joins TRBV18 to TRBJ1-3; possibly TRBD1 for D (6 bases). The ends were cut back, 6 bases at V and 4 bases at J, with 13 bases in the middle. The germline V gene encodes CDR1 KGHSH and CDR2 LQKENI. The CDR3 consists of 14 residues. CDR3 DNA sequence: TGTGCCAGCTCGCCGGACAGTCCCGGAAACACCATATATTTT. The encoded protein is CASSPDSPGNTIYF.

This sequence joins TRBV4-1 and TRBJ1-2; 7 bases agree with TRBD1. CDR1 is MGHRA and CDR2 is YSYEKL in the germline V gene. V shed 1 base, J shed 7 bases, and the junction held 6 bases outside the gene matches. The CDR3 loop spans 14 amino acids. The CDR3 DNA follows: TGCGCCAGCAGCCAAGGGACAGGCCGAGGTGGCTACACCTTC. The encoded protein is CASSQGTGRGGYTF.

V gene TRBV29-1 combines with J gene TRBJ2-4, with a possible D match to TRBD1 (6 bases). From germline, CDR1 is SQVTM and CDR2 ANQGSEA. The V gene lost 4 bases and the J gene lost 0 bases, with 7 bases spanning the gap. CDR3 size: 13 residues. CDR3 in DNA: TGCAGCGTTGGGGGGCGAGCCAAAAACATTCAGTACTTC. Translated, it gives CSVGGRAKNIQYF.

The CDR3 protein is CASSRDSRNSNQPQHF. In nucleotides, the CDR3 is TGTGCCAGCAGTCGGGACAGCAGAAATAGCAATCAGCCCCAGCATTTT. This chain connects TRBV28 to TRBJ1-5, with 7 bases matching TRBD1. The length of the CDR3 is 16 residues. Germline CDR1 reads MDHEN; CDR2 reads SYDVKM. With V trimmed by 5 bases and J by 0 bases, 7 bases remained unmatched.

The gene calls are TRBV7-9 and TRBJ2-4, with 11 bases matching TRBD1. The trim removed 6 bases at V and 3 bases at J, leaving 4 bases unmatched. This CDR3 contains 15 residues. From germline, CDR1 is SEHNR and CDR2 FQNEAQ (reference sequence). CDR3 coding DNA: TGTGCCAGCAGTACGGGACAGGGGGACAAAAACATTCAGTACTTC. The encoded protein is CASSTGQGDKNIQYF.

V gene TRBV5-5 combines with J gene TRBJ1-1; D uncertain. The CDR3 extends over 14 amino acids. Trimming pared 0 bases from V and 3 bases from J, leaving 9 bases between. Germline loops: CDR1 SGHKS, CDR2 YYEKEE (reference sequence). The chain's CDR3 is CASSLGQLDTEAFF. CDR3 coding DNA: TGTGCCAGCAGCTTGGGGCAGCTAGACACTGAAGCTTTCTTT.

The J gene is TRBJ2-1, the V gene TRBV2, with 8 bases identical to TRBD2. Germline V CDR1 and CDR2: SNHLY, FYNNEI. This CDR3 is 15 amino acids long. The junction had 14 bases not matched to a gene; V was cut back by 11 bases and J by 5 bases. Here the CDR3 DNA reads TGTGCCGGACGAAAGGGACTAGAATACAACAATGAGCAGTTCTTC. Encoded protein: CAGRKGLEYNNEQFF.

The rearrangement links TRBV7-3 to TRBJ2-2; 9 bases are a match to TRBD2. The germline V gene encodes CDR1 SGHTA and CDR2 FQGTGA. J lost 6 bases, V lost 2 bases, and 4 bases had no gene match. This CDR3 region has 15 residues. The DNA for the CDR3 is TGTGCCAGCAGCTTATCCGGACTAGCGTCCGGGGAGCTGTTTTTT. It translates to CASSLSGLASGELFF.

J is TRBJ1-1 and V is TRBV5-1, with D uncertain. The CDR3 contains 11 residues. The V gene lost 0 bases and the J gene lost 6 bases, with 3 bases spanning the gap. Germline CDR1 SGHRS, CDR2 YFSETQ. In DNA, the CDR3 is TGCGCCAGCAGCTTGGGGCCTGAAGCTTTCTTT. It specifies CASSLGPEAFF.

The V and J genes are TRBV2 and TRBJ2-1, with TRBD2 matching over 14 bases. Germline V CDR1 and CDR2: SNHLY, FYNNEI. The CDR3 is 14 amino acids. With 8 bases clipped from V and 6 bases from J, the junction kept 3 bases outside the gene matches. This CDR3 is CASGGTSGGNEQFF. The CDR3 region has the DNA TGTGCCAGCGGCGGGACTAGCGGGGGCAATGAGCAGTTCTTC.